A selection of T cell receptor beta chains follows, all from one sample in a study of CD8+ T cells in alopecia areata. The data were produced by immunoSEQ multiplex PCR, yet TCRdb's version contains in-frame clones alone and is incomplete. The sample includes approximately 180,000 clones, roughly 50% of them seen just once. This material consisted of CD8+ T cells sorted from blood, taken at week 24, from a patient treated with tofacitinib. These TCRs come from a human donor with alopecia areata. Both conserved end residues are part of each CDR3. The order of the fields is V gene, D gene, clone size, CDR3 length, J gene, CDR3 protein, CDR3 DNA. D genes are given only for firm matches. Part of the rows lack a size; the others show once, few, many or a class for expanded clones.

v_call: TRBV7-9; d_call: .; clone_size: .; cdr3_length: 15; j_call: TRBJ1-1; cdr3_aa: CASSRPGGLGTEAFF; cdr3_nt: TGTGCCAGCAGCCGACCCGGGGGGCTGGGCACTGAAGCTTTCTTT
v_call: TRBV27; d_call: .; clone_size: few; cdr3_length: 16; j_call: TRBJ2-3; cdr3_aa: CASSSDSSLSTDTQYF; cdr3_nt: TGTGCCAGCAGTTCGGACAGTTCCCTTAGCACAGATACGCAGTATTTT
v_call: TRBV29-1; d_call: TRBD2; clone_size: few; cdr3_length: 13; j_call: TRBJ2-7; cdr3_aa: CSVSTSGGPEQYF; cdr3_nt: TGCAGCGTTTCGACTAGCGGGGGGCCCGAGCAGTACTTC
v_call: TRBV7-9; d_call: .; clone_size: few; cdr3_length: 15; j_call: TRBJ1-1; cdr3_aa: CASSLAGSGNTEAFF; cdr3_nt: TGTGCCAGCAGCTTAGCGGGTTCGGGGAACACTGAAGCTTTCTTT
v_call: TRBV7-7; d_call: .; clone_size: .; cdr3_length: 13; j_call: TRBJ2-5; cdr3_aa: CASSLVGRETQYF; cdr3_nt: TGTGCCAGCAGCTTAGTGGGGAGAGAGACCCAGTACTTC
v_call: TRBV4-3; d_call: .; clone_size: .; cdr3_length: 13; j_call: TRBJ2-3; cdr3_aa: CASSQSRADTQYF; cdr3_nt: TGCGCCAGCAGCCAAAGTAGGGCGGATACGCAGTATTTT
v_call: TRBV6-5; d_call: .; clone_size: .; cdr3_length: 14; j_call: TRBJ1-1; cdr3_aa: CASSPNGHNTEAFF; cdr3_nt: TGTGCCAGCAGCCCAAACGGCCATAACACTGAAGCTTTCTTT
v_call: TRBV5-1; d_call: .; clone_size: .; cdr3_length: 15; j_call: TRBJ1-1; cdr3_aa: CASSLVGGSNTEAFF; cdr3_nt: TGCGCCAGCAGCTTGGTTGGGGGGTCGAACACTGAAGCTTTCTTT
v_call: TRBV29-1; d_call: .; clone_size: .; cdr3_length: 11; j_call: TRBJ1-1; cdr3_aa: CSVVPNTEAFF; cdr3_nt: TGCAGCGTTGTCCCGAACACTGAAGCTTTCTTT
v_call: TRBV4-3; d_call: .; clone_size: few; cdr3_length: 18; j_call: TRBJ1-3; cdr3_aa: CASSQFLGRVEAGNTIYF; cdr3_nt: TGCGCCAGCAGCCAATTCCTTGGCAGGGTAGAGGCTGGAAACACCATATATTTT
v_call: TRBV7-8; d_call: .; clone_size: few; cdr3_length: 14; j_call: TRBJ2-3; cdr3_aa: CASSPYGRTDTQYF; cdr3_nt: TGTGCCAGCAGCCCCTACGGTCGCACAGATACGCAGTATTTT
v_call: TRBV29-1; d_call: TRBD1; clone_size: once; cdr3_length: 16; j_call: TRBJ2-7; cdr3_aa: CSVEDLRQGVSYEQYF; cdr3_nt: TGCAGCGTTGAAGACCTTCGACAGGGGGTCTCCTACGAGCAGTACTTC
v_call: TRBV29-1; d_call: TRBD2; clone_size: few; cdr3_length: 16; j_call: TRBJ2-1; cdr3_aa: CSVEHLGGAIRNEQFF; cdr3_nt: TGCAGCGTTGAACACCTCGGGGGGGCCATTAGAAATGAGCAGTTCTTC
v_call: TRBV9; d_call: .; clone_size: .; cdr3_length: 13; j_call: TRBJ2-7; cdr3_aa: CASSVGSSYEQYF; cdr3_nt: TGTGCCAGCAGCGTAGGCAGCTCCTACGAGCAGTACTTC
v_call: TRBV19; d_call: .; clone_size: .; cdr3_length: 17; j_call: TRBJ1-2; cdr3_aa: CASSIRAGPLDSYGYTF; cdr3_nt: TGTGCCAGTAGTATAAGGGCAGGGCCTCTGGACTCCTATGGCTACACCTTC
v_call: TRBV9; d_call: .; clone_size: .; cdr3_length: 16; j_call: TRBJ2-5; cdr3_aa: CASSAPPGTLQETQYF; cdr3_nt: TGTGCCAGCAGCGCGCCCCCAGGGACACTACAAGAGACCCAGTACTTC
v_call: TRBV29-1; d_call: .; clone_size: .; cdr3_length: 12; j_call: TRBJ2-2; cdr3_aa: CSAWSSAGELFF; cdr3_nt: TGCAGCGCCTGGTCGTCGGCCGGGGAGCTGTTTTTT
v_call: TRBV7-9; d_call: .; clone_size: .; cdr3_length: 15; j_call: TRBJ2-7; cdr3_aa: CASSLGESLAREQYF; cdr3_nt: TGTGCCAGCAGCTTAGGGGAGTCTCTTGCTAGGGAGCAGTACTTC
v_call: TRBV2; d_call: TRBD1; clone_size: .; cdr3_length: 15; j_call: TRBJ2-7; cdr3_aa: CASSGDRDLPYEQYF; cdr3_nt: TGTGCCAGCAGTGGGGACAGGGATCTCCCCTATGAGCAGTACTTC
v_call: TRBV29-1; d_call: .; clone_size: .; cdr3_length: 15; j_call: TRBJ2-1; cdr3_aa: CSVEGGSLTYNEQFF; cdr3_nt: TGCAGCGTTGAAGGGGGGTCCCTTACCTACAATGAGCAGTTCTTC
v_call: TRBV7-2; d_call: .; clone_size: .; cdr3_length: 14; j_call: TRBJ1-1; cdr3_aa: CASSATGKNTEAFF; cdr3_nt: TGTGCCAGCAGCGCAACAGGGAAAAACACTGAAGCTTTCTTT
v_call: TRBV6-5; d_call: .; clone_size: .; cdr3_length: 12; j_call: TRBJ2-1; cdr3_aa: CASSYSGDEQFF; cdr3_nt: TGTGCCAGCAGTTACTCGGGGGATGAGCAGTTCTTC
v_call: TRBV7-2; d_call: .; clone_size: .; cdr3_length: 15; j_call: TRBJ2-7; cdr3_aa: CASSLGSERTYEQYF; cdr3_nt: TGTGCCAGCAGCTTAGGGTCGGAACGAACCTACGAGCAGTACTTC
v_call: TRBV4-3; d_call: .; clone_size: .; cdr3_length: 16; j_call: TRBJ2-1; cdr3_aa: CASSQERQSSYNEQFF; cdr3_nt: TGCGCCAGCAGCCAAGAGCGACAGAGCTCCTACAATGAGCAGTTCTTC